A single sample gave rise to the 23 T cell receptor beta chains below, sequenced in a study of beta chain features in type 1 diabetes. These receptors' targets are unknown. General observations from the study: Type 1 diabetes patients showed a moderate but significant shortening of TCRB CDR3s in all four CD4+ subsets.

Sequencing targeted expressed TCRB transcripts, as all isolated RNA had been reverse transcribed. Sequenced by immunoSEQ multiplex PCR; TCRdb stores in-frame clones only, minus some. Of 600,000 to 700,000 clones in the sample, roughly 12% were seen once. The sequencing input was naive CD4+ T cells from blood. These receptors came from a man aged 18 to 29 with type 1 diabetes.

The table lists this clone with a few counts. The genes are TRBV2 and TRBJ2-1, with unresolved D. V was shortened by 2 bases and J by 7 bases, with 6 bases between the two germline ends. The CDR3 loop spans 12 amino acids. CDR1 is SNHLY, CDR2 FYNNEI, per germline. CDR3 region: CASSETRNEQFF. CDR3 in DNA: TGTGCCAGCAGTGAAACACGGAATGAGCAGTTCTTC.

This clone was counted only a few times. The chain uses TRBV9 and TRBJ2-2; unclear D gene. CDR1 and CDR2 from the germline V gene are SGDLS and YYNGEE. The CDR3 has 15 amino acids. Deletions cut 3 bases from V and 6 bases from J, with 15 bases between. CDR3 in DNA: TGTGCCAGCAGCGCTCAAAATGACGCGGCCGGGGAGCTGTTTTTT. As protein: CASSAQNDAAGELFF.

The chain combines TRBV5-1 with TRBJ1-1, with unresolved D. There are 14 residues in the CDR3. Germline V gene sequence: CDR1 SGHRS, CDR2 YFSETQ. Trimming stripped 0 bases from V and 4 bases from J, with 10 bases between. CDR3 in DNA: TGCGCCAGCAGCTTGGGTGTTTCCAGCACTGAAGCTTTCTTT. It is translated as CASSLGVSSTEAFF.

This clone occurred a few times. The chain couples TRBV4-1 to TRBJ2-1; D gene uncertain. V lost 1 base and J 8 bases, leaving 6 bases between the germline ends. This CDR3 is 12 amino acids long. CDR1 and CDR2 (germline): MGHRA, YSYEKL. The CDR3 is CASSQVFDEQFF. The CDR3, as DNA: TGCGCCAGCAGCCAAGTTTTCGATGAGCAGTTCTTC.

There are a few counts of this clone. The same CDR3 arises from other DNA sequences in this sample as well. This rearrangement joins TRBV27 to TRBJ1-6; perhaps TRBD1 as D (5 bases). CDR1 is MNHEY, CDR2 SMNVEV, per germline (reference sequence). V was shortened by 2 bases and J by 9 bases, with 5 bases between the two germline ends. The length of the CDR3 is 12 residues. The CDR3 is CASSLQGSPLHF. The DNA for the CDR3 is TGTGCCAGCAGTTTACAGGGTTCACCCCTCCACTTT.

This clone appeared a few times. V and J are TRBV2 and TRBJ2-7; 11 bases fit TRBD1. Germline CDR1 SNHLY, CDR2 FYNNEI. The CDR3 contains 15 residues. The V segment lost 6 bases and the J segment 6 bases; nucleotides outside the gene matches: 10. CDR3 sequence: CASSEPGQGVREQYF. CDR3 nucleotide sequence: TGTGCCAGCAGCGAACCGGGACAGGGGGTCCGCGAGCAGTACTTC.

The chain combines TRBV11-3 with TRBJ2-3; TRBD1 matches at 7 bases. CDR1 is SGHNT, CDR2 YENEEA, per germline. The CDR3 covers 15 residues. Losses at the gene ends were 3 bases for V and 2 bases for J; bases not matched to a gene: 5. The CDR3 here is CASSLGQKLTDTQYF. DNA for the CDR3: TGTGCCAGCAGCTTGGGACAGAAGCTCACAGATACGCAGTATTTT.

V gene TRBV30 combines with J gene TRBJ1-2; D is unresolved. The CDR3 runs 13 residues. Trimming cost V 0 bases and J 4 bases, with 9 bases left between them. The germline V gene encodes CDR1 GTSNPN and CDR2 SVGIG (reference sequence). The CDR3 loop is CAWSVGGRYGYTF. Here the CDR3 DNA reads TGTGCCTGGAGTGTGGGCGGACGCTATGGCTACACCTTC.

As to this clone: Other DNA sequences from this sample encode an identical CDR3 as well. J is TRBJ1-2 and V is TRBV6-5; TRBD1 is a possible D gene (5 bases). CDR1 is MNHEY, CDR2 SVGAGI, per germline. The CDR3 is 13 residues long. V dropped 2 bases and J dropped 2 bases, with 6 bases sitting between them. The CDR3 loop reads CASSYEGNYGYTF. The CDR3 bases are TGTGCCAGCAGTTACGAGGGGAACTATGGCTACACCTTC.

V gene TRBV5-6 combines with J gene TRBJ1-1; 7 positions agree with TRBD1. V dropped 4 bases and J dropped 4; count of bases not matched to a gene: 13. Germline loops: CDR1 SGHDT, CDR2 YYEEEE. The CDR3 is 16 amino acids. CDR3 bases: TGTGCCAGCAGCCCCGGGACAGCGTCTATTCCCACTGAAGCTTTCTTT. It encodes CASSPGTASIPTEAFF.

The chain combines TRBV30 with TRBJ2-6; D is uncertain. CDR1 is GTSNPN and CDR2 is SVGIG in the germline V gene (reference sequence). CDR3 size: 14 residues. Trimming removed 0 bases from V and 4 bases from J, with 7 bases in between. The CDR3 region is CAWSVRTGANVLTF. As DNA, the CDR3 is TGTGCCTGGAGTGTACGGACCGGGGCCAACGTCCTGACTTTC.

Only a few counts were recorded for this clone. The sample has other DNA sequences that encode this CDR3 too. The chain is built from TRBV18 and TRBJ1-6; D unclear. The V and J ends lost 1 base and 5 bases respectively, with 9 bases between them. This CDR3 has 15 residues. Per the germline V gene, CDR1 is KGHSH and CDR2 is LQKENI. DNA of the CDR3: TGTGCCAGCTCACCACTTTCCGGGGATAATTCACCCCTCCACTTT. Translating it yields CASSPLSGDNSPLHF.

Regarding this clone: At the DNA level, this CDR3 is encoded by other sequences in the same sample as well. This chain uses TRBV4-1 with TRBJ2-3, with 7 positions matching TRBD1. The V and J ends lost 6 bases and 1 base, in that order; junction bases with no gene match: 4. Germline CDR1 and CDR2: MGHRA and YSYEKL. This CDR3 comprises 14 residues. CDR3 DNA sequence: TGCGCCAGCAGTCCAGGACAGGGCACAGATACGCAGTATTTT. It is translated as CASSPGQGTDTQYF.

V usage is TRBV5-1 and J usage is TRBJ1-2; weak D call: TRBD1 (6 bases). Trimming shortened V by 0 bases and J by 9 bases, and 15 bases separated the two germline ends. Germline V gene lookup returns CDR1 SGHRS and CDR2 YFSETQ. The CDR3 length is 14 residues. CDR3 sequence reads: CASSLAYVTGRYTF. The CDR3 coding sequence is TGCGCCAGCAGCTTGGCATATGTGACAGGCCGCTACACCTTC.

A few counts support this clone. The rearrangement joins TRBV29-1 to TRBJ1-2, with a weak D call TRBD1 (5 bases). Germline assignment: CDR1 SQVTM and CDR2 ANQGSEA. The CDR3 totals 14 residues. The V and J ends lost 4 bases and 3 bases respectively, with 15 bases between them. The CDR3 spells CSVVVGRPHYGYTF. The CDR3 nucleotides read TGCAGCGTTGTCGTGGGGCGCCCCCACTATGGCTACACCTTC.

V gene TRBV5-6 combines with J gene TRBJ1-1; D possibly corresponds to TRBD1 (6 bases). Between the trimmed V and J ends, which lost 5 bases and 0 bases, there was a span of 14 bases. The CDR3 length is 15 residues. Germline V gives CDR1 SGHDT, CDR2 YYEEEE. Written as DNA, the CDR3 is TGTGCCAGCAGACGCGGACAGTACATGAACACTGAAGCTTTCTTT. Translation: CASRRGQYMNTEAFF.

This clone appeared a few times. The J gene is TRBJ2-1, the V gene TRBV28; tentative D call: TRBD1 (6 bases). The CDR3 sequence is 13 residues long. Trimming took off 6 bases at V and 9 bases at J, with 15 bases between the two ends. CDR1 is MDHEN, CDR2 SYDVKM, per germline. CDR3 nucleotides: TGTGCCAGCAGCCAACAGGGTTCCGGTGAGCAGTTCTTC. It translates to CASSQQGSGEQFF.

The rearrangement uses TRBV2 and TRBJ1-5; D unclear. CDR3 length: 15 residues. V dropped 9 bases and J dropped 4 bases, with 19 bases sitting between them. Per germline, CDR1 SNHLY and CDR2 FYNNEI. CDR3 nucleotide sequence: TGTGCCAGAGTAAAGATTCCCCTGGGGAATCAGCCCCAGCATTTT. Its translation: CARVKIPLGNQPQHF.

This clone was observed a few times. The chain joins TRBV30 to TRBJ2-3, with D maybe TRBD2 (7 bases). This CDR3 spans 12 amino acids. V dropped 5 bases and J dropped 8 bases, with 14 bases sitting between them. In germline, CDR1 is GTSNPN, CDR2 SVGIG (reference sequence). The CDR3 DNA reads as TGTGCCTGGGAAAAAGGGGGGGGTACGCAGTATTTT. It yields the protein CAWEKGGGTQYF.

The rearrangement links TRBV28 to TRBJ2-4, with D tentatively TRBD2 (5 bases). V was clipped by 7 bases and J by 8 bases, with 15 bases between them. This CDR3 spans 13 amino acids. Per germline, CDR1 MDHEN and CDR2 SYDVKM. Here the CDR3 DNA reads TGTGCCAGCATCTCCGCGGCGGAGGACATTCAGTACTTC. Its translation: CASISAAEDIQYF.

A few counts support this clone. This chain connects TRBV2 to TRBJ1-6; maybe TRBD1 (5 bases). Looked up from germline, CDR1 is SNHLY and CDR2 is FYNNEI. The V and J ends lost 6 bases and 6 bases respectively, with 12 bases between them. This CDR3 contains 14 residues. Here the CDR3 reads CASSLEGSNSPLHF. The CDR3 region has the DNA TGTGCCAGCAGCCTCGAGGGGAGTAATTCACCCCTCCACTTT.

The chain uses TRBV4-1 and TRBJ2-5; the D gene could be TRBD1 or TRBD2 (5 bases each). The J call may not be correct, given that the DNA end is closer to TRBJ2-7. Germline V CDR1 and CDR2: MGHRA, YSYEKL. The CDR3 loop spans 16 amino acids. CDR3 in DNA: TGCGCCAGCAGCCGAGATCGGTTGGGACGGAACTACGAGCAGTACTTC. This translates into CASSRDRLGRNYEQYF.

The chain combines TRBV5-1 with TRBJ2-5, with TRBD2 matching 9 bases. The germline V gene has CDR1 SGHRS and CDR2 YFSETQ. V was clipped by 0 bases and J by 4 bases; unmatched bases: 7. This CDR3 contains 16 residues. The CDR3 DNA follows: TGCGCCAGCAGCTTGGCCCCAGCGGGGGGTGGAGAGACCCAGTACTTC. It translates to CASSLAPAGGGETQYF. The whole variable domain, filled in from reference TRBV5-1 and TRBJ2-5, reads KAGVTQTPRYLIKTRGQQVTLSCSPISGHRSVSWYQQTPGQGLQFLFEYFSETQRNKGNFPGRFSGRQFSNSRSEMNVSTLELGDSALYLCASSLAPAGGGETQYFGPGTRLLVL.